The 12 T cell receptor beta chains listed next were all sequenced from one sample in a study of blood T cell repertoires in COVID-19. The protocol was immunoSEQ multiplex PCR, while the TCRdb copy is restricted to in-frame clones and leaves out a portion. The table has about 66,000 clones, about nine tenths seen once. Sequences were obtained from peripheral blood. The receptors come from a human donor in a cohort sampled during active COVID-19.

The chain links TRBV30 to TRBJ1-3; 7 positions agree with TRBD1. The CDR3 has 16 residues. Losses at the gene ends were 0 bases for V and 5 bases for J; bases not matched to a gene: 10. CDR1 and CDR2 (germline): GTSNPN, SVGIG (reference sequence). The CDR3 coding sequence is TGTGCCTGGAGTGTACTCAATTGGACAGGTAGAAACACCATATATTTT. Its translation is CAWSVLNWTGRNTIYF.

V usage is TRBV5-4 and J usage is TRBJ1-2; a possible D gene is TRBD1 (5 bases). This CDR3 has 14 amino acids. V lost 5 bases to trimming and J lost 1 base, with 12 bases between them. From germline, CDR1 is SGHNT and CDR2 YYREEE (reference sequence). This chain's CDR3 is CASSQGTLNYGYTF. CDR3 bases: TGTGCCAGCAGTCAAGGGACTCTTAACTATGGCTACACCTTC.

The rearrangement uses TRBV6-6 and TRBJ2-3; TRBD2 aligns across 11 bases. The CDR3 covers 16 residues. Germline trimming cut 4 bases from V and 5 bases from J; bases unmatched to any gene: 8. Germline values: CDR1 MNHNY, CDR2 SVGAGI (reference sequence). Here the CDR3 reads CASSFLAGGSVDTQYF. The CDR3 bases are TGTGCCAGCAGTTTCTTAGCGGGAGGGTCGGTAGATACGCAGTATTTT.

The table lists this clone with a count of one. V and J are TRBV4-3 and TRBJ1-1, with D possibly TRBD1 on 6 matching bases. The CDR3 length is 19 residues. Germline-derived CDR1 and CDR2 are LGHNA and YSLEER. Trimming left V 1 base short and J 3 bases short, with 24 bases between. CDR3 protein: CASSQVRGEIYRVDTEAFF. For the CDR3, the DNA is TGCGCCAGCAGCCAAGTGAGAGGGGAAATTTACAGGGTGGACACTGAAGCTTTCTTT.

This chain links TRBV7-9 with TRBJ1-4; no definite D call. The CDR3 is made up of 16 amino acids. Between the trimmed V and J ends, which lost 2 bases and 4 bases, there was a span of 14 bases. Germline loops: CDR1 SEHNR, CDR2 FQNEAQ (reference sequence). Here the CDR3 DNA reads TGTGCCAGCAGCTTATTTTCGTTACAGAGTAATGAAAAACTGTTTTTT. The encoded protein is CASSLFSLQSNEKLFF. The whole variable domain, filled in from reference TRBV7-9 and TRBJ1-4, reads DTGVSQNPRHKITKRGQNVTFRCDPISEHNRLYWYRQTLGQGPEFLTYFQNEAQLEKSRLLSDRFSAERPKGSFSTLEIQRTEQGDSAMYLCASSLFSLQSNEKLFFGSGTQLSVL.

The V gene is TRBV19, the J gene TRBJ1-2; D unresolved. The CDR3 spans 11 residues. CDR1 is LNHDA and CDR2 is SQIVND in the germline V gene (reference sequence). V was trimmed by 5 bases and J by 4 bases, leaving 5 bases between them. DNA of the CDR3: TGTGCCAGTAGTGGCGGCTATGGCTACACCTTC. Protein sequence: CASSGGYGYTF. The variable domain in full, completed from reference TRBV19 and TRBJ1-2, reads DGGITQSPKYLFRKEGQNVTLSCEQNLNHDAMYWYRQDPGQGLRLIYYSQIVNDFQKGDIAEGYSVSREKKESFPLTVTSAQKNPTAFYLCASSGGYGYTFGSGTRLTVV.

The genes are TRBV19 and TRBJ1-2, with 7 bases that match TRBD1. The CDR3 extends over 14 amino acids. V was pared by 4 bases and J by 3 bases, with 5 bases of the junction left unmatched. The germline V gene has CDR1 LNHDA and CDR2 SQIVND (reference sequence). In nucleotides, the CDR3 is TGTGCCAGTAGTACCGACAGGGTTTACTATGGCTACACCTTC. Protein: CASSTDRVYYGYTF.

This chain connects TRBV4-1 to TRBJ2-5, with D possibly matching TRBD2 (5 bases). V dropped 1 base and J dropped 3 bases, with 12 bases sitting between them. CDR1 is MGHRA, CDR2 YSYEKL, per germline. CDR3 length: 15 amino acids. The DNA for the CDR3 is TGCGCCAGCAGCCAAGCCGTCCTGGGAGAAGAGACCCAGTACTTC. It codes for CASSQAVLGEETQYF.

The chain employs TRBV3-1 (or the pseudogene TRBV3-2) and TRBJ2-5; D may be TRBD2 (6 bases). The germline CDR1 and CDR2 sequences are LGHDT and YNNKEL (reference sequence). Trimming took off 0 bases at V and 6 bases at J, with 17 bases between the two ends. The CDR3 spans 16 residues. DNA for the CDR3: TGTGCCAGCAGCCAAGAGCCTGCCTCCCTAGCGAAGACCCAGTACTTC. Encoded protein: CASSQEPASLAKTQYF.

A few counts support this clone. The chain carries TRBV6-1 and TRBJ1-5; TRBD1 is a possible D gene (6 bases). Germline values: CDR1 MNHNS, CDR2 SASEGT. The V and J ends lost 2 bases and 1 base respectively, with 12 bases between them. This CDR3 has 16 amino acids. CDR3: CASSERVRGSNQPQHF. The CDR3 DNA reads as TGTGCCAGCAGTGAAAGGGTCAGGGGCAGCAATCAGCCCCAGCATTTT.

The sample holds many counts of this clone. The J gene is TRBJ1-2, the V gene TRBV19, with a possible D match to TRBD1 (6 bases). The CDR3 is 16 amino acids. Germline V lookup: CDR1 LNHDA, CDR2 SQIVND (reference sequence). V lost 2 bases, J lost 4 bases, and 17 bases lay in between. The CDR3 spells CASSITTQGYGYGYTF. DNA for the CDR3: TGTGCCAGTAGTATAACAACACAGGGATATGGCTATGGCTACACCTTC.

The gene calls are TRBV6-5 and TRBJ2-5; no firm D call. Trimming stripped 0 bases from V and 5 bases from J, with 7 bases between. Germline values: CDR1 MNHEY, CDR2 SVGAGI. This CDR3 spans 13 amino acids. The CDR3 reads CASSYSSRETQYF. DNA of the CDR3: TGTGCCAGCAGTTACTCATCTCGGGAGACCCAGTACTTC.